The rows below give T cell receptor beta chains drawn from one sample of a study of immune cell composition in non-small cell lung cancer. Sequenced by immunoSEQ multiplex PCR; TCRdb stores in-frame clones only, minus some. The sample yields roughly 2,500 clones, roughly three quarters seen once. The specimen sequenced was lung tumor tissue. These receptors were obtained from a human donor with non-small cell lung cancer. CDR3s include the opening cysteine and the closing phenylalanine or tryptophan. The D gene is left open where the match is weak. Some rows have no size entry. The others give once, few or many, or a class for an expanded clone.

abundance,j_gene,d_gene,v_gene,CDR3aa,CDR3nt
.,TRBJ1-1,.,TRBV18,CASATWGQGEAFF,TGTGCCAGCGCAACCTGGGGCCAAGGTGAAGCTTTCTTT
.,TRBJ1-2,TRBD1,TRBV19,CASTTGGYGYTF,TGTGCCAGTACGACAGGGGGCTATGGCTACACCTTC
.,TRBJ1-2,.,TRBV27,CASSQSPAGAYGYTF,TGTGCCAGCAGCCAATCCCCGGCGGGAGCCTATGGCTACACCTTC
once,TRBJ2-3,.,TRBV28,CASCPSGLGAVTDTQYF,TGTGCCAGCTGCCCCTCGGGACTCGGAGCGGTCACAGATACGCAGTATTTT
.,TRBJ2-5,TRBD2,TRBV7-2,CASSFREEPRETQYF,TGTGCCAGCAGCTTCCGGGAGGAACCTAGGGAGACCCAGTACTTC
few,TRBJ2-1,.,TRBV16,CASSQSPKNNEQFF,TGTGCCAGCAGCCAATCCCCTAAGAACAATGAGCAGTTCTTC
.,TRBJ2-3,TRBD2,TRBV7-2,CASSFGLEVDTQYF,TGTGCCAGCAGCTTCGGACTAGAAGTTGATACGCAGTATTTT
.,TRBJ1-2,.,TRBV15,CATSRTDRHGYTF,TGTGCCACCAGCAGAACAGACAGACATGGCTACACCTTC
.,TRBJ1-4,.,TRBV7-2,CASSLYGGHLEKLFF,TGTGCCAGCAGCCTTTACGGGGGGCATCTTGAAAAACTGTTTTTT
.,TRBJ2-1,.,TRBV6-5,CASSTLVSYNEQFF,TGTGCCAGCAGCACACTAGTTTCGTACAATGAGCAGTTCTTC
once,TRBJ2-5,.,TRBV10-2,CASGSWETQYF,TGCGCCAGCGGGAGCTGGGAGACCCAGTACTTC
.,TRBJ2-3,.,TRBV7-8,CASSLLGNTQYF,TGTGCCAGCAGCCTACTCGGGAATACGCAGTATTTT
.,TRBJ1-2,.,TRBV7-2,CASSRQKGYGYTF,TGTGCCAGCAGCCGTCAGAAGGGGTATGGCTACACCTTC
once,TRBJ2-1,TRBD1,TRBV18,CASSPRDRDNEQFF,TGTGCCAGCTCACCTAGGGACAGGGACAATGAGCAGTTCTTC
few,TRBJ2-5,TRBD1,TRBV4-1,CASSAGQGDVETQYF,TGCGCCAGCAGCGCAGGACAGGGGGATGTGGAGACCCAGTACTTC
.,TRBJ1-1,.,TRBV12-5,CASGSGRTSYTEAFF,TGTGCTAGTGGTTCGGGTAGGACATCTTACACTGAAGCTTTCTTT
once,TRBJ1-1,.,TRBV27,CASSLVDRRTEAFF,TGTGCCAGCAGTTTAGTCGATAGGAGAACTGAAGCTTTCTTT
.,TRBJ2-3,TRBD2,TRBV9,CASSVAILAGGDTQYF,TGTGCCAGCAGCGTAGCTATACTAGCGGGGGGAGATACGCAGTATTTT
.,TRBJ2-2,TRBD2,TRBV7-9,CASSSRGAGLIELFF,TGTGCCAGCAGCTCGCGGGGGGCCGGCCTCATAGAGCTGTTTTTT
few,TRBJ1-6,.,TRBV11-2,CASSFGSYNTPLHF,TGTGCCAGCAGCTTCGGGTCCTATAATACACCCCTCCACTTT
.,TRBJ1-1,.,TRBV6-5,CASSSLPRGEAFF,TGTGCCAGCAGTTCTCTACCTCGGGGGGAGGCTTTCTTT
.,TRBJ2-3,.,TRBV7-6,CASSLLRRHSTDTQYF,TGTGCCAGCAGCCTGCTCCGCAGGCATAGCACAGATACGCAGTATTTT
large,TRBJ1-2,.,TRBV7-9,CASSLVGEENYGYTF,TGTGCCAGCAGCTTAGTGGGAGAGGAGAACTATGGCTACACCTTC
few,TRBJ2-3,TRBD1,TRBV19,CASSTTHRGRMLVTQYF,TGTGCCAGTAGTACGACCCACAGGGGGCGCATGTTAGTAACGCAGTATTTT
.,TRBJ2-5,.,TRBV10-3,CAISAPDQETQYF,TGTGCCATCAGTGCTCCGGACCAAGAGACCCAGTACTTC
.,TRBJ1-4,TRBD1,TRBV7-2,CASSFSPPGQGGEKLFF,TGTGCCAGCAGCTTTTCCCCGCCGGGACAGGGAGGAGAAAAACTGTTTTTT
.,TRBJ2-2,TRBD2,TRBV5-1,CASSSRWEGAGELFF,TGCGCCAGCAGCTCGAGGTGGGAGGGCGCCGGGGAGCTGTTTTTT
.,TRBJ2-7,.,TRBV18,CASSPGTPVLEQYF,TGTGCCAGCTCACCCGGGACACCAGTCCTCGAGCAGTACTTC
.,TRBJ2-7,TRBD1,TRBV15,CATSRDKDRGSTYEQYF,TGTGCCACCAGCAGAGATAAGGACAGGGGGTCCACCTACGAGCAGTACTTC
.,TRBJ1-2,TRBD1,TRBV5-4,CASSAGQGGQGSYGYTF,TGTGCCAGCAGCGCCGGACAGGGAGGGCAGGGAAGCTATGGCTACACCTTC
few,TRBJ1-2,.,TRBV25-1,CASTEGAGDYGYTF,TGTGCCAGCACGGAGGGCGCTGGTGACTATGGCTACACCTTC
.,TRBJ2-1,TRBD2,TRBV11-2,CASSSGGSGRGNSYNEQFF,TGTGCCAGCAGCTCTGGGGGTAGCGGGAGGGGAAACTCCTACAATGAGCAGTTCTTC
.,TRBJ2-7,TRBD2,TRBV7-9,CASKPGLAGEQYF,TGTGCCAGTAAGCCGGGACTAGCGGGCGAGCAGTACTTC
.,TRBJ2-1,.,TRBV5-1,CASSLAGGTTGDEQFF,TGCGCCAGCAGCTTGGCCGGCGGGACAACAGGGGACGAGCAGTTCTTC
.,TRBJ2-7,TRBD2,TRBV5-1,CASSLPTSGVYEQYF,TGCGCCAGCAGCTTGCCGACTAGCGGGGTCTACGAGCAGTACTTC
.,TRBJ2-3,TRBD2,TRBV7-9,CASSLTITVLAADTQYF,TGTGCCAGCAGCTTAACCATCACCGTACTAGCGGCAGATACGCAGTATTTT
.,TRBJ2-4,TRBD2,TRBV6-1,CASSDRGGGIQYF,TGTGCCAGCAGTGATCGGGGGGGAGGTATTCAGTACTTC
.,TRBJ2-2,TRBD2,TRBV5-6,CASSLVGGTPGELFF,TGTGCCAGCAGCTTGGTGGGGGGGACGCCCGGGGAGCTGTTTTTT
.,TRBJ1-2,.,TRBV7-9,CASSVGSNYGYTF,TGTGCCAGCAGCGTCGGGTCTAACTATGGCTACACCTTC
once,TRBJ2-1,TRBD1,TRBV7-8,CASSFTAGTGNEQFF,TGTGCCAGCAGCTTTACTGCCGGGACAGGGAATGAGCAGTTCTTC
.,TRBJ2-3,.,TRBV6-1,CAYRDSRGTDTQYF,TGTGCCTACCGGGACTCCAGGGGGACCGATACGCAGTATTTT
.,TRBJ1-2,.,TRBV27,CASSLYGGVSNYGYTF,TGTGCCAGCAGTTTATATGGGGGGGTCTCGAACTATGGCTACACCTTC
.,TRBJ2-2,.,TRBV11-3,CASSPFGTNTGELFF,TGTGCCAGCAGCCCCTTCGGGACGAACACCGGGGAGCTGTTTTTT
few,TRBJ2-1,.,TRBV7-2,CASSLTSDGLREQFF,TGTGCCAGCAGCTTAACGTCGGATGGACTTAGGGAGCAGTTCTTC
.,TRBJ1-2,TRBD1,TRBV6-5,CASIKGQGAGYTF,TGTGCCAGCATTAAGGGACAGGGGGCTGGCTACACCTTC
.,TRBJ2-3,.,TRBV6-6,CASSLQSTDTQYF,TGTGCCAGCAGCCTACAGAGCACAGATACGCAGTATTTT
.,TRBJ1-5,.,TRBV6-6,CASRPRAEASNQPQHF,TGTGCCAGCAGACCCCGGGCGGAGGCCAGCAATCAGCCCCAGCATTTT
.,TRBJ2-5,.,TRBV5-1,CASSLDPSRWTQYF,TGCGCCAGCAGCTTGGACCCTAGCCGGTGGACCCAGTACTTC